The sequence of this T cell receptor beta chain was determined in a study of regulatory T cells in long-lasting Graves disease. General observations from the study: The number of shared public clonotypes was higher in persistent patients (approximately 3,000) than new patients (966). Segments TRBV28, TRBJ1-2 and TRBJ2-5 showed preferential usage in persistent disease.

Assembly of TCR beta libraries relied on iRepertoire HTBI primers together with Arm-PCR of CDR3 regions. TCRdb reprocessed the multiplex PCR reads with MiXCR, giving one entry per CDR3 protein. The sample contains more than 300,000 distinct CDR3 sequences, 10% to 15% of which appear only once. This clonotype was counted a few times. Its antigen is undetermined. Time point: newly diagnosed GD, antithyroid drugs for less than 3 months. PBMC RNA served as the TCR library source. Per the germline V gene, CDR1 is SEHNR and CDR2 is FQNEAQ (reference sequence). This CDR3 has 15 residues. J lost 5 bases, V lost 3 bases, and 9 bases had no gene match. These sequences were also reported in another study, on T cells in Graves' hyperthyroidism and ophthalmopathy.

V usage is TRBV7-9 and J usage is TRBJ2-7, with 8 bases fitting TRBD2. This TCR was recovered from a young woman with Graves disease. This material consisted of peripheral blood mononuclear cells (PBMCs), taken at new diagnosis, from a patient treated with antithyroid drugs. CDR3 DNA: TGTGCCAGCAGCTTTATTACGACTAGCGTGGACGAGCAGTACTTC. Translation: CASSFITTSVDEQYF.